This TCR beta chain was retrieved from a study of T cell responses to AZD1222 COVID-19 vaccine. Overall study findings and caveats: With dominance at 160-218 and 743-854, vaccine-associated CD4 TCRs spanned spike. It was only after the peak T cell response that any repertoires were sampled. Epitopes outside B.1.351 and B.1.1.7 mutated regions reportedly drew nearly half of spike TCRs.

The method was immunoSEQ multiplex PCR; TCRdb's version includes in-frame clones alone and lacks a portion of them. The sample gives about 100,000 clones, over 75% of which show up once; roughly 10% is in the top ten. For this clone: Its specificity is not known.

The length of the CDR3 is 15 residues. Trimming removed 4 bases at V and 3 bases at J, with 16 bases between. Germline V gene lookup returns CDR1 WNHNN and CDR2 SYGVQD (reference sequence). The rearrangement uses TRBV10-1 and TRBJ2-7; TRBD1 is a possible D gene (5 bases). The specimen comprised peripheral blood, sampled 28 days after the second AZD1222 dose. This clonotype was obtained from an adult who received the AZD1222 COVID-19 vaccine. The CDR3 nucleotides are TGCGCCAGCAGTGGAGGTCAGGGAAGGAACTACGAGCAGTACTTC. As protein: CASSGGQGRNYEQYF.